This T cell receptor beta chain was captured by sequencing in a study of T-cell memory formation after mild COVID-19. This clonotype was detected only a few times. MiXCR, run by TCRdb on the 5' RACE reads, gives a single entry per CDR3 protein. Of fewer than 90,000 distinct CDR3 sequences listed, roughly 13% are singletons. Germline V gene data show CDR1 as SEHNR and CDR2 as FQNEAQ (reference sequence). Trimming shortened V by 6 bases and J by 0 bases, and 15 bases separated the two germline ends. The CDR3 spans 17 residues. This rearrangement joins TRBV7-9 to TRBJ2-6; D unresolved. The clonotype was recovered from a man in his late teens or twenties who had mild COVID-19 (a few samples of this study predate the infection). Cell type and time point are not known. The sequenced material came from PBMCs or a T cell subset sorted from them (not recorded which). CDR3 amino acids: CASRPTPSSSGANVLTF. In nucleotides, the CDR3 is TGTGCCAGCAGGCCGACACCATCTAGCTCTGGGGCCAACGTCCTGACTTTC.